This TCR beta chain was sequenced during a study of T cells in localized non-small cell lung cancer. Findings of the study overall: T cell clonality was highest in uninvolved adjacent lung, above tumor. Adjacent lung had a median roughly 60 of the 100 largest tumor clones.

Germline V gene sequence: CDR1 SGHRS, CDR2 YFSETQ. With 2 bases clipped from V and 4 bases from J, the junction kept 11 bases outside the gene matches. The CDR3 is 17 amino acids. Turning to this clone: Its target is not known.

Generated by immunoSEQ multiplex PCR, the TCRdb table keeps only in-frame clones and is missing some. Of over 2,500 clones in the sample, under 45% were seen once. The source material was normal lung tissue next to the tumor, sampled before any cancer treatment. The sequence came from a woman aged 35-75 years with stage II squamous cell lung carcinoma. V and J are TRBV5-1 and TRBJ1-1; 10 nucleotides line up with TRBD1. The CDR3 bases are TGCGCCAGCAGCTTAACCCCCGGGACAGGGGTAGGCACTGAAGCTTTCTTT. Amino acid sequence: CASSLTPGTGVGTEAFF.